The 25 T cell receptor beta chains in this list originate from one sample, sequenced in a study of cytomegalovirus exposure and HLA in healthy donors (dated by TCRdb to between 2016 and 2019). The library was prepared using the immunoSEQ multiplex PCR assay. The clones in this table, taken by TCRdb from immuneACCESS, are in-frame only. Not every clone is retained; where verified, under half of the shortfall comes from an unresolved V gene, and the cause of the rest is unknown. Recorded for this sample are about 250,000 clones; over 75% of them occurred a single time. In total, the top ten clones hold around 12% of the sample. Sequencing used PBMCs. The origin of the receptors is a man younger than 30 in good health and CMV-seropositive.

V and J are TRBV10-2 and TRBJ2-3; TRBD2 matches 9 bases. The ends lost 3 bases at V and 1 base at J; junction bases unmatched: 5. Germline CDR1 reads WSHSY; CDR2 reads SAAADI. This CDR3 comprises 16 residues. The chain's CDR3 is CASSDWGLAGTDTQYF. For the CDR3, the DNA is TGCGCCAGCAGTGATTGGGGACTAGCCGGCACAGATACGCAGTATTTT.

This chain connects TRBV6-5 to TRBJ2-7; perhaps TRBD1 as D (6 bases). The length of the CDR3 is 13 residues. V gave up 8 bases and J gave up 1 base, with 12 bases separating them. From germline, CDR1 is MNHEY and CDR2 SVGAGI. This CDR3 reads CASGTRESYEQYF. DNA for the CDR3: TGTGCCAGCGGGACAAGAGAGTCCTACGAGCAGTACTTC.

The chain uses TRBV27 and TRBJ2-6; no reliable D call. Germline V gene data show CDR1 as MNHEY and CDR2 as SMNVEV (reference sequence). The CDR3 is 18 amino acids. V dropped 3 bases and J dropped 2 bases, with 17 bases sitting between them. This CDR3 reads CASSLTTPSTTGANVLTF. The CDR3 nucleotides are TGTGCCAGCAGTTTGACGACACCTAGTACGACTGGGGCCAACGTCCTGACTTTC.

In DNA, the CDR3 is TGCGCCAGCAGCGTCCGGGACACCAGAAGCCGAACTGAAGCTTTCTTT. Translated, it gives CASSVRDTRSRTEAFF. The chain employs TRBV5-1 and TRBJ1-1; weak D call: TRBD1 (6 bases). Trimming took off 4 bases at V and 5 bases at J, with 21 bases between the two ends. CDR1 and CDR2 (germline): SGHRS, YFSETQ. The CDR3 length is 16 residues.

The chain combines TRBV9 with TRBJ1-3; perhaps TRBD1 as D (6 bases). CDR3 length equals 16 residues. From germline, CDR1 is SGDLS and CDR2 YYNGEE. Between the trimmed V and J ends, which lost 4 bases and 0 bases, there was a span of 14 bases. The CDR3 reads CASSNRVVSSGNTIYF. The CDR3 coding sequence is TGTGCCAGCAGCAACAGGGTGGTCAGCTCTGGAAACACCATATATTTT.

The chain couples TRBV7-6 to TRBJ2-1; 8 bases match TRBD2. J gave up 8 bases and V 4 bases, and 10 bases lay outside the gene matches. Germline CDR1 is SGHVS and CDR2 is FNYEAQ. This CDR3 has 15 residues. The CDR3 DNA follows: TGTGCCAGCAGCTCGGGGGGGACTCGTCTACATGAGCAGTTCTTC. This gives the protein CASSSGGTRLHEQFF.

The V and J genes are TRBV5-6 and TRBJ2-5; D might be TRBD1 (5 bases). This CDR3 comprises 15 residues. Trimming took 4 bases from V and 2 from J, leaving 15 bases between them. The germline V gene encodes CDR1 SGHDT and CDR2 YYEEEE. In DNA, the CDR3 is TGTGCCAGCAGCCCCAGGGCTTTGGCACAAGAGACCCAGTACTTC. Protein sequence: CASSPRALAQETQYF.

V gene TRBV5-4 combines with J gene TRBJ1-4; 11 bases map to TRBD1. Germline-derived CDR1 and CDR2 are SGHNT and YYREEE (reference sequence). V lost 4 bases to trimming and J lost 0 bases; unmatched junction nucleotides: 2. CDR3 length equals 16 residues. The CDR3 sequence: CASSRGQGATNEKLFF. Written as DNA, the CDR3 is TGTGCCAGCAGCAGGGGACAGGGGGCAACTAATGAAAAACTGTTTTTT.

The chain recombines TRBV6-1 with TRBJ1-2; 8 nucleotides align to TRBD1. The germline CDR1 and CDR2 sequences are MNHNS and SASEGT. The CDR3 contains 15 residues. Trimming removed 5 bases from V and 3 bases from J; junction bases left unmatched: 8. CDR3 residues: CASSHTLTGDYGYTF. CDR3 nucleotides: TGTGCCAGCAGTCATACATTGACAGGGGACTATGGCTACACCTTC.

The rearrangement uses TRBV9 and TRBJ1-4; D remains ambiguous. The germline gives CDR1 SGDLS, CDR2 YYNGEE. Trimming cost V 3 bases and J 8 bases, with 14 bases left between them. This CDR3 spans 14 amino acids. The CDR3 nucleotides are TGTGCCAGCAGCGCTGGACCTGGGAACGAAAAACTGTTTTTT. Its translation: CASSAGPGNEKLFF. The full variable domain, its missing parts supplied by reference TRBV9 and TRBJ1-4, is DSGVTQTPKHLITATGQRVTLRCSPRSGDLSVYWYQQSLDQGLQFLIQYYNGEERAKGNILERFSAQQFPDLHSELNLSSLELGDSALYFCASSAGPGNEKLFFGSGTQLSVL.

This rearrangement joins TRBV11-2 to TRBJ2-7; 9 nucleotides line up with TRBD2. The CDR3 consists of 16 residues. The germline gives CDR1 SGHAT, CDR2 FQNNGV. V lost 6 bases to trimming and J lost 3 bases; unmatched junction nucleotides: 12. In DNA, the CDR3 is TGTGCCAGCAGTCGGACTAGCGTGCTCCTGGACTACGAGCAGTACTTC. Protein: CASSRTSVLLDYEQYF.

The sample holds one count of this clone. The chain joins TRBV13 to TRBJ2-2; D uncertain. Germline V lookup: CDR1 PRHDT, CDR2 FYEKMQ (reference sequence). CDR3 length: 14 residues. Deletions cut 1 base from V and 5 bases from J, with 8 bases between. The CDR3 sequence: CASSLAGGTGELFF. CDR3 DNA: TGTGCCAGCAGCTTAGCGGGTGGTACCGGGGAGCTGTTTTTT.

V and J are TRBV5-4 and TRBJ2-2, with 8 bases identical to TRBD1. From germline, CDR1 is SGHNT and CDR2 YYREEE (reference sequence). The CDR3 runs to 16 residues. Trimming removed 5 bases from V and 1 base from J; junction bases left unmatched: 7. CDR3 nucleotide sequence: TGTGCCAGCAGGATAGGACAGGGCCGGAACACCGGGGAGCTGTTTTTT. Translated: CASRIGQGRNTGELFF.

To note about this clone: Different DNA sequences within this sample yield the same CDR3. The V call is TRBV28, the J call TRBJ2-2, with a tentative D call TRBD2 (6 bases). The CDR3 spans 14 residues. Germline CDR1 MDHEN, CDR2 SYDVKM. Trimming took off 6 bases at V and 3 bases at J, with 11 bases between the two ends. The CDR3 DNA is TGTGCCAGCAGCCCGACTAGATACACCGGGGAGCTGTTTTTT. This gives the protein CASSPTRYTGELFF.

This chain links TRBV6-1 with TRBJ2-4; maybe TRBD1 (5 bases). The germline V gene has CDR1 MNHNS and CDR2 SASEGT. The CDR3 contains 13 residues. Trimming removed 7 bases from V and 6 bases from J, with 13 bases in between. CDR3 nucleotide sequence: TGTGCCAGCATGCAGGGTGTGGGAAACATTCAGTACTTC. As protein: CASMQGVGNIQYF.

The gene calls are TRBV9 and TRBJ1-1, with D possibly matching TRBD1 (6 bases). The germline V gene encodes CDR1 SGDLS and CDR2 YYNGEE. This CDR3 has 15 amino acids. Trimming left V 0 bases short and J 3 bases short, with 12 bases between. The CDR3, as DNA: TGTGCCAGCAGCGTAGGTATTGGGGGGCACACTGAAGCTTTCTTT. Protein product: CASSVGIGGHTEAFF.

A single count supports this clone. The CDR3 loop reads CASSLAEGQSIQYF. CDR3 coding DNA: TGTGCCAGCAGCTTAGCCGAAGGCCAGAGCATTCAGTACTTC. The rearrangement joins TRBV7-2 to TRBJ2-4; D not certain. CDR3 length: 14 residues. V gave up 0 bases and J gave up 9 bases, with 12 bases separating them. The germline V gene has CDR1 SGHTA and CDR2 FQGNSA.

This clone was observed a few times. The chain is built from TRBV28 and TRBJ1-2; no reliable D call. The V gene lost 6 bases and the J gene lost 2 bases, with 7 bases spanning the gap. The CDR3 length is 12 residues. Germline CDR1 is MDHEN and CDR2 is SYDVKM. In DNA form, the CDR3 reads TGTGCCAGCAGACCCGGGAACTATGGCTACACCTTC. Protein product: CASRPGNYGYTF.

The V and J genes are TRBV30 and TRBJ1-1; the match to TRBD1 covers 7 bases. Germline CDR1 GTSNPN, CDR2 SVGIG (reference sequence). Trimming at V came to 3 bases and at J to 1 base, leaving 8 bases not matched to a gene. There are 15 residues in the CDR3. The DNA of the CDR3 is TGTGCCTGGAGAGGAGGGGGCGCTGGGAACACTGAAGCTTTCTTT. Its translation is CAWRGGGAGNTEAFF.

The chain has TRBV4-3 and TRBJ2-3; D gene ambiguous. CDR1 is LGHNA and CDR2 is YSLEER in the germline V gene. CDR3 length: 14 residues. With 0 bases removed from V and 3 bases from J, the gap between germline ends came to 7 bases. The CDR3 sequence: CASSQDARTDTQYF. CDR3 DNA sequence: TGCGCCAGCAGCCAAGATGCGCGGACAGATACGCAGTATTTT.

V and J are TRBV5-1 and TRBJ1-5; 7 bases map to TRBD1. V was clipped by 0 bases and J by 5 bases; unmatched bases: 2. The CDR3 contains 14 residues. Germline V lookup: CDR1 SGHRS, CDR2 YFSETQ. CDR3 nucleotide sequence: TGCGCCAGCAGCTTGGTAACAGGGGATCAGCCCCAGCATTTT. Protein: CASSLVTGDQPQHF.

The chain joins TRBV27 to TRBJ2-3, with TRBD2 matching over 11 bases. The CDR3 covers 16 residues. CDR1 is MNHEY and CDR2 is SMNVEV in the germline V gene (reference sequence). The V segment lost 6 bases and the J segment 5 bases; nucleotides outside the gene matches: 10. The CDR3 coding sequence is TGTGCCAGCAGCTCTTTTAGCGGGAGGGCCGGAGATACGCAGTATTTT. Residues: CASSSFSGRAGDTQYF.

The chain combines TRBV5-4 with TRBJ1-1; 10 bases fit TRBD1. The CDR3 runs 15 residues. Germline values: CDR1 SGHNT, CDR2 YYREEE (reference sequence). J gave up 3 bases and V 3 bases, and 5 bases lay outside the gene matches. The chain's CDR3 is CASSWTGQGDTEAFF. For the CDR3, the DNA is TGTGCCAGCAGCTGGACCGGACAGGGGGACACTGAAGCTTTCTTT.

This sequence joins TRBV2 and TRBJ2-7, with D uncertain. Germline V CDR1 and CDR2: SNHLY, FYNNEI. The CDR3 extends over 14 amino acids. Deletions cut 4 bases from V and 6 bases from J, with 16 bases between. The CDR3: CASSVETPPLEQYF. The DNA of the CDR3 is TGTGCCAGCAGTGTCGAGACTCCCCCGCTCGAGCAGTACTTC.

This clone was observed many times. The CDR3 coding sequence is TGTGCTAGTGCTCAATTTTGGGGCGCCAGCACAGATACGCAGTATTTT. It encodes CASAQFWGASTDTQYF. This chain connects TRBV12-5 to TRBJ2-3; a weak D match, TRBD1 (5 bases). V dropped 7 bases and J dropped 0 bases, with 17 bases sitting between them. The germline V gene has CDR1 LGHNT and CDR2 FRNRAP. The CDR3 runs 16 residues.